Detailed here is one T cell receptor beta chain. The antigen is undetermined. Measured with immunoSEQ multiplex PCR; TCRdb has only the in-frame clones, and not every one. The repertoire includes 90,000 to 150,000 clones, about 90% of them detected once, and 7.5% to 9.5% sits in the top ten. This sample is part of a study of T cell responses to AZD1222 COVID-19 vaccine. General study findings and limits: White British people made up most donors, females outnumbered males, and clonal diversity was possibly underestimated.

CDR1 is LNHDA, CDR2 SQIVND, per germline (reference sequence). Trimming at V came to 11 bases and at J to 1 base, leaving 17 bases not matched to a gene. The CDR3 is 19 amino acids. This TCR came from an adult in good health. The sample here was peripheral blood, taken on day 0 of AZD1222 vaccination. V and J are TRBV19 and TRBJ2-1; 13 nucleotides line up with TRBD2. CDR3 coding DNA: TGTGCCCCCCAGGCCGGGACTAGCGGGGCCCAAACTTCCTACAATGAGCAGTTCTTC. It yields the protein CAPQAGTSGAQTSYNEQFF.